The 24 T cell receptor beta chains presented below share a single source sample, sequenced in a study of blood T cell repertoires in COVID-19. The table came from immunoSEQ multiplex PCR; TCRdb's copy has only in-frame clones and leaves some out. The table shows 150,000 or so clones, with 75% to 90% occurring only once. The sequenced material came from peripheral blood. Receptor source: a human donor with acute or convalescent COVID-19. The donor label of this sample is uncertain.

A few counts support this clone. The chain employs TRBV7-9 and TRBJ2-4, with 8 positions matching TRBD1. This CDR3 is 15 amino acids long. Trimming removed 5 bases from V and 2 bases from J; junction bases left unmatched: 5. Germline V gives CDR1 SEHNR, CDR2 FQNEAQ (reference sequence). CDR3 region: CASSPRGQTKNIQYF. CDR3 DNA: TGTGCCAGCAGCCCCAGGGGGCAAACCAAAAACATTCAGTACTTC.

The rearrangement links TRBV9 to TRBJ2-2, with 10 bases identical to TRBD1. Germline CDR1 and CDR2: SGDLS and YYNGEE. The CDR3 covers 16 residues. With 5 bases clipped from V and 0 bases from J, the junction kept 4 bases outside the gene matches. As DNA, the CDR3 is TGTGCCAGCAGTACCGGACAGGGGGCGAACACCGGGGAGCTGTTTTTT. It encodes CASSTGQGANTGELFF.

The chain joins TRBV28 to TRBJ1-4; 9 nucleotides align to TRBD1. Looked up from germline, CDR1 is MDHEN and CDR2 is SYDVKM. The length of the CDR3 is 14 residues. J lost 10 bases, V lost 6 bases, and 9 bases had no gene match. The CDR3 sequence is CASSFTGGARKLFF. The CDR3, as DNA: TGTGCCAGCAGCTTTACAGGGGGCGCGAGAAAACTGTTTTTT. The full variable domain, rest sourced from reference TRBV28 and TRBJ1-4, is DVKVTQSSRYLVKRTGEKVFLECVQDMDHENMFWYRQDPGLGLRLIYFSYDVKMKEKGDIPEGYSVSREKKERFSLILESASTNQTSMYLCASSFTGGARKLFFGSGTQLSVL.

A single count supports this clone. The chain couples TRBV29-1 to TRBJ2-7, with 7 bases that match TRBD1. The CDR3 loop spans 14 amino acids. V dropped 5 bases and J dropped 2; count of bases not matched to a gene: 9. Germline CDR1 and CDR2: SQVTM and ANQGSEA. The CDR3 sequence is CSVLVPGQTYEQYF. The CDR3 DNA follows: TGCAGCGTTCTAGTCCCGGGACAGACCTACGAGCAGTACTTC.

The chain uses TRBV4-3 and TRBJ1-2; 12 nucleotides agree with TRBD1. V was pared by 0 bases and J by 4 bases, with 6 bases of the junction left unmatched. The CDR3 spans 17 residues. Per the germline V gene, CDR1 is LGHNA and CDR2 is YSLEER. The CDR3 protein is CASSQDRGTGGFYGYTF. The CDR3 nucleotides read TGCGCCAGCAGCCAAGACCGTGGGACAGGGGGCTTCTATGGCTACACCTTC.

V usage is TRBV9 and J usage is TRBJ2-5; 12 bases fit TRBD2. Looked up from germline, CDR1 is SGDLS and CDR2 is YYNGEE. With V trimmed by 2 bases and J by 5 bases, 4 bases remained unmatched. This CDR3 spans 15 amino acids. Here the CDR3 reads CASSVLAGGVETQYF. In DNA, the CDR3 is TGTGCCAGCAGCGTTCTAGCGGGGGGGGTGGAGACCCAGTACTTC.

J is TRBJ1-1 and V is TRBV19; TRBD1 agrees at 11 bases. V lost 4 bases, J lost 1 base, and 11 bases stayed unmatched. Germline CDR1 reads LNHDA; CDR2 reads SQIVND (reference sequence). There are 18 residues in the CDR3. In DNA, the CDR3 is TGTGCCAGTAGTACCGGGACAGGGGGAGGTTTAAGGAACACTGAAGCTTTCTTT. It yields the protein CASSTGTGGGLRNTEAFF.

The rearrangement links TRBV5-5 to TRBJ1-5; TRBD1 matches 7 bases. The J segment lost 3 bases and the V segment lost 0 bases, leaving 6 bases of the junction unmatched. There are 16 residues in the CDR3. Germline CDR1 is SGHKS and CDR2 is YYEKEE (reference sequence). The CDR3 region is CASSLVGGSINQPQHF. As DNA, the CDR3 is TGTGCCAGCAGCTTGGTAGGGGGCAGTATCAATCAGCCCCAGCATTTT.

V and J are TRBV19 and TRBJ1-2; 10 nucleotides line up with TRBD1. CDR1 and CDR2 from the germline V gene are LNHDA and SQIVND (reference sequence). V was pared by 7 bases and J by 5 bases, with 4 bases of the junction left unmatched. CDR3 length equals 13 residues. This chain's CDR3 is CASTGTGAYGYTF. The DNA of the CDR3 is TGTGCCAGTACCGGGACAGGGGCTTATGGCTACACCTTC.

J is TRBJ1-1 and V is TRBV5-1; 7 bases agree with TRBD1. The V gene end was trimmed by 3 bases and the J gene end by 8 bases; junction bases not matched to a gene: 10. The CDR3 has 14 residues. Germline V gene sequence: CDR1 SGHRS, CDR2 YFSETQ. CDR3 sequence: CASSSTGAWMEAFF. In nucleotides, the CDR3 is TGCGCCAGCAGCTCAACAGGGGCCTGGATGGAAGCTTTCTTT.

This chain joins TRBV18 and TRBJ2-7, with a tentative D call TRBD1 (6 bases). V gave up 4 bases and J gave up 0 bases, with 10 bases separating them. CDR3 size: 14 residues. CDR1 KGHSH and CDR2 LQKENI come from the germline V gene. The CDR3 here is CASSRRDTSYEQYF. The CDR3 bases are TGTGCCAGCTCACGCCGGGACACCTCCTACGAGCAGTACTTC.

This clone was seen a single time. V usage is TRBV28 and J usage is TRBJ2-7; 9 nucleotides agree with TRBD2. J gave up 1 base and V 5 bases, and 9 bases lay outside the gene matches. The CDR3 is made up of 16 amino acids. Germline CDR1 reads MDHEN; CDR2 reads SYDVKM. CDR3 bases: TGTGCCAGCAGTCAAGGGGGCCTAGCGGGGTCCTACGAGCAGTACTTC. Translating gives CASSQGGLAGSYEQYF.

This chain connects TRBV28 to TRBJ1-2, with D possibly TRBD1 on 6 matching bases. Germline lookup yields CDR1 MDHEN and CDR2 SYDVKM. This CDR3 region has 14 residues. Trimming pared 2 bases from V and 3 bases from J, leaving 10 bases between. The CDR3 region is CASSLGTPDYGYTF. CDR3 in DNA: TGTGCCAGCAGTTTAGGGACACCGGACTATGGCTACACCTTC.

A word on this clone: The junction and the germline gene differ at one end; a read error may be behind it. The rearrangement uses TRBV27 and TRBJ1-6, with 7 positions matching TRBD1. Germline V gene sequence: CDR1 MNHEY, CDR2 SMNVEV (reference sequence). The length of the CDR3 is 14 residues. CDR3 protein: CASSLGQTYSPLHF. The CDR3 coding sequence is TGTGCCAGCAGTCTGGGACAGACGTATTCCCCCCTCCACTTT.

The genes are TRBV2 and TRBJ1-4, with D unclear. Germline CDR1 reads SNHLY; CDR2 reads FYNNEI. This CDR3 has 16 residues. The V end lost 4 bases, the J end lost 0 bases, and 12 bases lay between the germline ends. The CDR3 region is CASSVIEIATNEKLFF. For the CDR3, the DNA is TGTGCCAGCAGTGTGATAGAGATTGCAACTAATGAAAAACTGTTTTTT.

This clone came up once. The chain carries TRBV5-4 and TRBJ1-2; perhaps TRBD1 as D (6 bases). In germline, CDR1 is SGHNT, CDR2 YYREEE (reference sequence). This CDR3 region has 13 residues. Trimming took 2 bases from V and 8 from J, leaving 13 bases between them. The CDR3 nucleotides read TGTGCCAGCAGCTTCGGCGGGGGGGGCGGCTACACCTTC. Translation: CASSFGGGGGYTF.

This chain connects TRBV5-6 to TRBJ1-6; a weak D match, TRBD1 (6 bases). From germline, CDR1 is SGHDT and CDR2 YYEEEE. There are 15 residues in the CDR3. The V and J ends lost 4 bases and 8 bases respectively, with 16 bases between them. The CDR3 sequence: CASSAQGRLDSPLHF. CDR3 bases: TGTGCCAGCAGCGCACAGGGCAGGCTTGATTCACCCCTCCACTTT.

The V gene is TRBV5-4, the J gene TRBJ2-3, with 11 positions matching TRBD2. Germline V gene data show CDR1 as SGHNT and CDR2 as YYREEE (reference sequence). The V segment lost 5 bases and the J segment 2 bases; nucleotides outside the gene matches: 10. The CDR3 has 17 amino acids. CDR3 in amino acids: CASRHLTSGADTDTQYF. Here the CDR3 DNA reads TGTGCCAGCAGGCACCTGACTAGCGGGGCGGACACAGATACGCAGTATTTT.

The gene calls are TRBV9 and TRBJ1-1; D remains unclear. Germline V gene lookup returns CDR1 SGDLS and CDR2 YYNGEE. The CDR3 extends over 15 amino acids. The V gene lost 0 bases and the J gene lost 3 bases, with 12 bases spanning the gap. The CDR3 coding sequence is TGTGCCAGCAGCGTAGGCCCGGGGTGGGACACTGAAGCTTTCTTT. Its protein is CASSVGPGWDTEAFF.

The genes are TRBV6-1 and TRBJ2-7; tentatively, D is TRBD1 (6 bases). The V end was cut by 2 bases, the J end by 3 bases, with 11 bases between. CDR1 and CDR2 from the germline V gene are MNHNS and SASEGT. CDR3 length: 14 amino acids. The DNA of the CDR3 is TGTGCCAGCAGTGAACAGGGGACAATCTACGAGCAGTACTTC. Its translation: CASSEQGTIYEQYF.

The chain carries TRBV5-1 and TRBJ1-1; D gene ambiguous. CDR1 is SGHRS, CDR2 YFSETQ, per germline. The V end was cut by 1 base, the J end by 2 bases, with 3 bases between. The CDR3 loop spans 12 amino acids. DNA of the CDR3: TGCGCCAGCAGCTTGACTAACACTGAAGCTTTCTTT. Its translation is CASSLTNTEAFF. Supplemented by reference TRBV5-1 and TRBJ1-1, the full variable domain reads KAGVTQTPRYLIKTRGQQVTLSCSPISGHRSVSWYQQTPGQGLQFLFEYFSETQRNKGNFPGRFSGRQFSNSRSEMNVSTLELGDSALYLCASSLTNTEAFFGQGTRLTVV.

The rearrangement joins TRBV6-4 to TRBJ2-7; TRBD2 matches 12 bases. Germline trimming cut 8 bases from V and 2 bases from J; bases unmatched to any gene: 4. CDR3 length equals 14 residues. Germline V gene sequence: CDR1 MRHNA, CDR2 SNTAGT. The CDR3 nucleotides are TGTGCCAGCGGGGCTAGCGGGGGGGCCTACGAGCAGTACTTC. This gives the protein CASGASGGAYEQYF.

This chain uses TRBV19 with TRBJ1-1; D possibly corresponds to TRBD1 (6 bases). The CDR3 is 15 amino acids. V was trimmed by 2 bases and J by 4 bases, leaving 14 bases between them. Germline V gene data show CDR1 as LNHDA and CDR2 as SQIVND (reference sequence). CDR3: CASSIWGQAPTEAFF. In DNA, the CDR3 is TGTGCCAGTAGTATATGGGGGCAGGCGCCCACTGAAGCTTTCTTT.

The chain uses TRBV30 and TRBJ1-5; D perhaps matches TRBD1 (6 bases). The CDR3 runs 15 residues. V was pared by 7 bases and J by 0 bases, with 16 bases between. Germline assignment: CDR1 GTSNPN and CDR2 SVGIG (reference sequence). The CDR3, as DNA: TGTGCCTCTTCGAGGGGGATCAATAGCAATCAGCCCCAGCATTTT. This sequence encodes CASSRGINSNQPQHF.